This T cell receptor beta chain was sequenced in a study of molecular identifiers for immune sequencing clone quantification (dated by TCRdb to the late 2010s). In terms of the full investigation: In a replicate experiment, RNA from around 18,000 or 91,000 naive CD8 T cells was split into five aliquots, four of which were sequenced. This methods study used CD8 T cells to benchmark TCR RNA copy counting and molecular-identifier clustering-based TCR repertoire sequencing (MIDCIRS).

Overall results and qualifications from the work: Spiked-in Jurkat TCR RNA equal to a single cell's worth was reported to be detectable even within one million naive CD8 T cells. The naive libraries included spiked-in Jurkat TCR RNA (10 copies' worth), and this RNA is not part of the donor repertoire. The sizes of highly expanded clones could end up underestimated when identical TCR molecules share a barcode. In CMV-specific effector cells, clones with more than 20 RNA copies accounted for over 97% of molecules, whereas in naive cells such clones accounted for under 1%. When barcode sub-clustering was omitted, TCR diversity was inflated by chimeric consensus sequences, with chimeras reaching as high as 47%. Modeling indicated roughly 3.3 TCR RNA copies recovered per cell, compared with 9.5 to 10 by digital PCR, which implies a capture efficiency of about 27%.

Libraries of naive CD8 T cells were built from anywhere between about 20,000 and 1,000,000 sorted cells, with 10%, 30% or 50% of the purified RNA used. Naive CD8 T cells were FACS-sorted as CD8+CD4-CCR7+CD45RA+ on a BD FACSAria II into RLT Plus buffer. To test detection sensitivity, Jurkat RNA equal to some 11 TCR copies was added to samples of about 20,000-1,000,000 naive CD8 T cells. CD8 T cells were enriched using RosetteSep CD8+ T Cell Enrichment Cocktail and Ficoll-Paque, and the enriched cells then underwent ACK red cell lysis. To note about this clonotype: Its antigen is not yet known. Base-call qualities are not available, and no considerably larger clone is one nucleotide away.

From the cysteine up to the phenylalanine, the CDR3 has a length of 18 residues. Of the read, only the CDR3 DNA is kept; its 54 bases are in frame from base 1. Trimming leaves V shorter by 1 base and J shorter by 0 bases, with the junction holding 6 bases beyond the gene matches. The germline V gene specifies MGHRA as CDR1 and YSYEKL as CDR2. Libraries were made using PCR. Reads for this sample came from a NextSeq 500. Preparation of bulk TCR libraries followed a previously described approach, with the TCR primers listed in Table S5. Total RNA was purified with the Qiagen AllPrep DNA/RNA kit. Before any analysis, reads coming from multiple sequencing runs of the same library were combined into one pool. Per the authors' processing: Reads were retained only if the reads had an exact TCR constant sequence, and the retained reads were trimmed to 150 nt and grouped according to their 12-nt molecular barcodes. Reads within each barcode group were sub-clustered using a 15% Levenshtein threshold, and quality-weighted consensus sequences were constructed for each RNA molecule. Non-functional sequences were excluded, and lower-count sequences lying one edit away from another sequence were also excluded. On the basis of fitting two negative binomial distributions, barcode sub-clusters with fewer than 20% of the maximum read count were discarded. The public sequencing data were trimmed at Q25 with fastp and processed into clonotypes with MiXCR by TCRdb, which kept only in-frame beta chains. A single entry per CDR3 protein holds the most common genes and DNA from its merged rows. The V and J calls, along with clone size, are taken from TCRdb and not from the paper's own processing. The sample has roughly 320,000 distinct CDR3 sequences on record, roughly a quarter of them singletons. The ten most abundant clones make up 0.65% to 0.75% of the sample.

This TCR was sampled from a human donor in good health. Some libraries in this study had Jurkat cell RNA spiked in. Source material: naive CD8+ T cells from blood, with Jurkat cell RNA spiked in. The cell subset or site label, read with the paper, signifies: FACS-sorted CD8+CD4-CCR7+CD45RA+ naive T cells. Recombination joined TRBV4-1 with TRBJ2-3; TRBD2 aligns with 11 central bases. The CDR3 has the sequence CASSQVASGGISTDTQYF. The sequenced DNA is TGCGCCAGCAGCCAAGTGGCTAGCGGGGGGATTAGCACAGATACGCAGTATTTT.